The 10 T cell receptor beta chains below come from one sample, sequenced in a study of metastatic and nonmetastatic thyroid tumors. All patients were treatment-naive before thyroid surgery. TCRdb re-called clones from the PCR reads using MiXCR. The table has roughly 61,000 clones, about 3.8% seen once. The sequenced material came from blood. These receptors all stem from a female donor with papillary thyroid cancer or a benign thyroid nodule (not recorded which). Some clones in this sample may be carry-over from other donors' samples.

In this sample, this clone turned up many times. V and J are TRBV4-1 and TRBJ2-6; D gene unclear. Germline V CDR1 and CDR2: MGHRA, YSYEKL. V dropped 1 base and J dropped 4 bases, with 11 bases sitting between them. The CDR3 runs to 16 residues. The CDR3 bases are TGCGCCAGCAGCCAAGTTTTGGGGAACGGGGCCAACGTCCTGACTTTC. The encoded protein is CASSQVLGNGANVLTF.

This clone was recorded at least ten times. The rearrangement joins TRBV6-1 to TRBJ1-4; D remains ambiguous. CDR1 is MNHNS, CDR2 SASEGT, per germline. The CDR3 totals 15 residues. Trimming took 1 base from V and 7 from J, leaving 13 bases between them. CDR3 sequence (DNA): TGTGCCAGCAGTGAAGTGGGGTGGGAGGCTGAAAAACTGTTTTTT. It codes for CASSEVGWEAEKLFF.

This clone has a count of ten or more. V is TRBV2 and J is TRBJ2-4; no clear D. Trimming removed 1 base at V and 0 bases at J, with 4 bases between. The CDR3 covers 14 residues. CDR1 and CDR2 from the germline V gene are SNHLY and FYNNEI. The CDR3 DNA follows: TGTGCCAGCAGTGAAGGGACAGCCAAAAACATTCAGTACTTC. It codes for CASSEGTAKNIQYF.

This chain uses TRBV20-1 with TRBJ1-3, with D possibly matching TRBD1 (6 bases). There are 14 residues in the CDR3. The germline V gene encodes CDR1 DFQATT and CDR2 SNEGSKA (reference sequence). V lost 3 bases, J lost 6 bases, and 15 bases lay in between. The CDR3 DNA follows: TGCAGTGCTAGGGTATGGGGGGCTGAAAACACCATATATTTT. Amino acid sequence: CSARVWGAENTIYF.

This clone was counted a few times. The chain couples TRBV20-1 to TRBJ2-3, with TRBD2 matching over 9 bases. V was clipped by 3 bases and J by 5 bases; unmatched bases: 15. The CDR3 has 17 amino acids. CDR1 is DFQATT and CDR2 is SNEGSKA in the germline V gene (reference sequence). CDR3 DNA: TGCAGTGCTAGTACATGGGATAGCGGGAGAGAGATAGATACGCAGTATTTT. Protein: CSASTWDSGREIDTQYF.

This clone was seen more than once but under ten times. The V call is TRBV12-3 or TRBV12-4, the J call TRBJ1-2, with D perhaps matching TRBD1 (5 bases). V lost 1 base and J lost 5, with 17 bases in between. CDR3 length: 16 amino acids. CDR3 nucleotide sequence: TGTGCCAGCAGTTTAGGACAGCAAGGTGGGATGTATGGCTACACCTTC. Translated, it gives CASSLGQQGGMYGYTF.

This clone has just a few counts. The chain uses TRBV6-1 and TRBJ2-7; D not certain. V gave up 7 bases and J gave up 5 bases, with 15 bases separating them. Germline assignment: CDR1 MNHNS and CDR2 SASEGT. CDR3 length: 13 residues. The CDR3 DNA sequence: TGTGCCAGCACGAGAACCCCGGTCCACGAGCAGTACTTC. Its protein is CASTRTPVHEQYF.

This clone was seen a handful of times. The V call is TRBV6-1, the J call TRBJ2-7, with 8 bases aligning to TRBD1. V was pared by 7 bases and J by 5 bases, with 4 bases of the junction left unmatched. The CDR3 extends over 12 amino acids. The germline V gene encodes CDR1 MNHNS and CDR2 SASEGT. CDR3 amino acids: CASTGTGNEQYF. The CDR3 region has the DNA TGTGCCAGCACAGGGACAGGTAACGAGCAGTACTTC.

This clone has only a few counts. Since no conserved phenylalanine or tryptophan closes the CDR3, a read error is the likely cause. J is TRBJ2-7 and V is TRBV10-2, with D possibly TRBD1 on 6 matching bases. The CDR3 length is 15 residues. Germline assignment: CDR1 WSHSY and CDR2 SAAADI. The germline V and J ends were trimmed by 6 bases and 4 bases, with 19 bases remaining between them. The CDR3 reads CASRRFQGNPYEQYL. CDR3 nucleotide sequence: TGCGCCAGCAGACGCTTCCAGGGGAATCCTTACGAGCAGTACCTC.

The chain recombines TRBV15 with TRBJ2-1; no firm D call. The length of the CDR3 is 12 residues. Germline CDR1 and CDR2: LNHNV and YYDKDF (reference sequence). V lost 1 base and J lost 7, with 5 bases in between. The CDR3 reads CATSRAKNEQFF. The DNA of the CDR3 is TGTGCCACCAGCAGAGCAAAAAATGAGCAGTTCTTC. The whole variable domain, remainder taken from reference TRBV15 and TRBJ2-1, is DAMVIQNPRYQVTQFGKPVTLSCSQTLNHNVMYWYQQKSSQAPKLLFHYYDKDFNNEADTPDNFQSRRPNTSFCFLDIRSPGLGDTAMYLCATSRAKNEQFFGPGTRLTVL.